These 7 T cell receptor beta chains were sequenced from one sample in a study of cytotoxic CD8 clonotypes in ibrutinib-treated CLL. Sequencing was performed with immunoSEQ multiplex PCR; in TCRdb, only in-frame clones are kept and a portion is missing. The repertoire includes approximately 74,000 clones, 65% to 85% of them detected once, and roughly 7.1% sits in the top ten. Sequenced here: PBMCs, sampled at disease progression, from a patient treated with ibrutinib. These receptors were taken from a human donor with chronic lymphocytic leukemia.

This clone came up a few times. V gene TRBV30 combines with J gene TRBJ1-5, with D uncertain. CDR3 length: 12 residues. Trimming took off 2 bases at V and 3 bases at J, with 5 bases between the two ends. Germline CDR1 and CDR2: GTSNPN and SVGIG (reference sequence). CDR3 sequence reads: CAWSRNNQPQHF. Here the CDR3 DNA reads TGTGCCTGGAGTAGAAACAATCAGCCCCAGCATTTT. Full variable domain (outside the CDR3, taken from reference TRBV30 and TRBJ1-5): SQTIHQWPATLVQPVGSPLSLECTVEGTSNPNLYWYRQAAGRGLQLLFYSVGIGQISSEVPQNLSASRPQDRQFILSSKKLLLSDSGFYLCAWSRNNQPQHFGDGTRLSIL.

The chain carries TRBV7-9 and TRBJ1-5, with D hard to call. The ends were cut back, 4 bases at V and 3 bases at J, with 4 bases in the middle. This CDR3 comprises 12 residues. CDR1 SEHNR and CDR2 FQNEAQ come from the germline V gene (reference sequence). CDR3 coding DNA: TGTGCCAGCAGCTATACCAATCAGCCCCAGCATTTT. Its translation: CASSYTNQPQHF.

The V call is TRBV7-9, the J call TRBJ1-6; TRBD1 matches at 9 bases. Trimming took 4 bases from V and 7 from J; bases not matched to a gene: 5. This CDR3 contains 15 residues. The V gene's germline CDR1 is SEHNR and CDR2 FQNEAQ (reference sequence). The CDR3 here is CASSYGDRGNSPLHF. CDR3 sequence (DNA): TGTGCCAGCAGCTACGGAGACAGGGGGAATTCACCCCTCCACTTT.

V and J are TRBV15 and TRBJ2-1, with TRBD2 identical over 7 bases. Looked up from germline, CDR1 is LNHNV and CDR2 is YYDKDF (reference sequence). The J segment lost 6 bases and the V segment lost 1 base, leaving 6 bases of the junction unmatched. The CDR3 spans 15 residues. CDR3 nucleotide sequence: TGTGCCACCAGCAGAGGTGGACTAGAGGGCAATGAGCAGTTCTTC. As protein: CATSRGGLEGNEQFF. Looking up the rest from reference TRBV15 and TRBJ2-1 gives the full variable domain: DAMVIQNPRYQVTQFGKPVTLSCSQTLNHNVMYWYQQKSSQAPKLLFHYYDKDFNNEADTPDNFQSRRPNTSFCFLDIRSPGLGDTAMYLCATSRGGLEGNEQFFGPGTRLTVL.

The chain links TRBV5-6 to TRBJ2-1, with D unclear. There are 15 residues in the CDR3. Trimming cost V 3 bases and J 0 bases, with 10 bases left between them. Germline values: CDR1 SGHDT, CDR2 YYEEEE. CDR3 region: CASSYGYSSYNEQFF. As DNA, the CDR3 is TGTGCCAGCAGCTACGGGTATAGCTCCTACAATGAGCAGTTCTTC.

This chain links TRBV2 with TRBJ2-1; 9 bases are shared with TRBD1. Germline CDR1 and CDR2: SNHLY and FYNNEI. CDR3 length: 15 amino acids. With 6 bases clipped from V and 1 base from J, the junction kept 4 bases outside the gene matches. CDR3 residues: CASRQGAGSYNEQFF. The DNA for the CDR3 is TGTGCCAGCAGACAGGGGGCTGGGTCCTACAATGAGCAGTTCTTC.

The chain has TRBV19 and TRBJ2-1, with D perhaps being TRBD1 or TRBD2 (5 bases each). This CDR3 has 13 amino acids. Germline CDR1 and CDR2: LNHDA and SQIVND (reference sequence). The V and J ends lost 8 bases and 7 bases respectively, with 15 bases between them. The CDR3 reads CASRQGEGNEQFF. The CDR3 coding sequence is TGTGCCAGTCGTCAGGGAGAGGGAAATGAGCAGTTCTTC.